A selection of T cell receptor beta chains follows, all from one sample in a study of blood T cell repertoires in COVID-19. Produced via immunoSEQ multiplex PCR; TCRdb's table is partial and in-frame only. Here the sample spans roughly 340,000 clones, around nine tenths being singletons. The sample taken for sequencing was peripheral blood. All receptors derive from a woman between 65 and 79 years old with COVID-19, enrolled during active disease. The CDR3 runs from the conserved cysteine through the conserved F or W. The order of the fields is V gene, clone size, J gene, D gene, CDR3 DNA, CDR3 protein. A D gene is named only where the DNA matches it firmly. Size tells how often a clone was seen (once, few, many) or the class of an expanded clone, and some rows leave it out.

V: TRBV7-2
size: once
J: TRBJ2-7
D: TRBD2
DNA: TGTGCCAGCAGTCGCACTGGGGGGAGCGGGGGTTCCTACGAGCAGTACTTC
CDR3: CASSRTGGSGGSYEQYF

V: TRBV18
size: .
J: TRBJ1-2
D: TRBD1
DNA: TGTGCCAGCTCACCTGGACAGGGGGCCTCTGGCTACACCTTC
CDR3: CASSPGQGASGYTF

V: TRBV9
size: .
J: TRBJ1-3
D: TRBD1
DNA: TGTGCCAGCAGCAAACAGGGGGCACTAACTGGAAACACCATATATTTT
CDR3: CASSKQGALTGNTIYF

V: TRBV11-2
size: once
J: TRBJ2-3
D: TRBD1
DNA: TGTGCCAGCAGCTCCGTTCTCAGGGGGCACACGCAGTATTTT
CDR3: CASSSVLRGHTQYF

V: TRBV28
size: .
J: TRBJ1-2
D: .
DNA: TGTGCCAGCAGATCGGGTGGCGGCTACACCTTC
CDR3: CASRSGGGYTF

V: TRBV5-1
size: .
J: TRBJ1-1
D: TRBD1
DNA: TGCGCCAGCAGCTGGACAGGGGAGAACACTGAAGCTTTCTTT
CDR3: CASSWTGENTEAFF

V: TRBV18
size: .
J: TRBJ1-1
D: TRBD1
DNA: TGTGCCAGCTCACCACAGGGGGCCGGAGGCACTGAAGCTTTCTTT
CDR3: CASSPQGAGGTEAFF

V: TRBV24-1
size: few
J: TRBJ2-1
D: .
DNA: TGTGCCACCAGTGATTTGCGAGCGGCGTCCTACAATGAGCAGTTCTTC
CDR3: CATSDLRAASYNEQFF

V: TRBV18
size: once
J: TRBJ1-2
D: .
DNA: TGTGCCAGCTCACCAGGCGGAGAAACTAACTATGGCTACACCTTC
CDR3: CASSPGGETNYGYTF

V: TRBV10-3
size: .
J: TRBJ1-6
D: TRBD1
DNA: TGTGCCATCAGACCGGGACAGGGTGTTAACTCACCCCTCCACTTT
CDR3: CAIRPGQGVNSPLHF

V: TRBV12-3/TRBV12-4
size: .
J: TRBJ2-7
D: TRBD1
DNA: TGTGCCAGCAGTCAGGGGGTAAGGAACGAGCAGTACTTC
CDR3: CASSQGVRNEQYF

V: TRBV18
size: .
J: TRBJ2-3
D: .
DNA: TGTGCCAGCTCACCACCGGCAGCAAGGCTAGCAACGCAGTATTTT
CDR3: CASSPPAARLATQYF

V: TRBV5-1
size: .
J: TRBJ2-5
D: TRBD2
DNA: TGCGCCAGCAGCTTGGCAGCGGGGAGCCAAGAGACCCAGTACTTC
CDR3: CASSLAAGSQETQYF

V: TRBV15
size: .
J: TRBJ2-1
D: TRBD1
DNA: TGTGCCACCAGCAGAGGCCTTGACAGGGGAAATGAGTTCTTC
CDR3: CATSRGLDRGNEFF

V: TRBV5-1
size: .
J: TRBJ2-7
D: TRBD2
DNA: TGCGCCAGCAGCTTTCTAGCGGGGGGGTACTACGAGCAGTACTTC
CDR3: CASSFLAGGYYEQYF

V: TRBV6-2/TRBV6-3
size: .
J: TRBJ1-5
D: TRBD1
DNA: TGTGCCAGCAGTTACCCTTCGACAGGGGGCGGACAGCCCCAGCATTTT
CDR3: CASSYPSTGGGQPQHF

V: TRBV4-2
size: many
J: TRBJ2-3
D: TRBD1
DNA: TGTGCCAGCAGCCAAGGGTTGTTCAGGGGGCCAGGCACAGATACGCAGTATTTT
CDR3: CASSQGLFRGPGTDTQYF

V: TRBV21-1
size: .
J: TRBJ1-6
D: .
DNA: TGTGCCAGCAGCCCCCGAGGACTGGAATATAATTCACCCCTCCACTTT
CDR3: CASSPRGLEYNSPLHF

V: TRBV5-8
size: .
J: TRBJ2-3
D: .
DNA: TGTGCCAGCAGCTTGGCTTACAGGGATATAAGCACAGATACGCAGTATTTT
CDR3: CASSLAYRDISTDTQYF

V: TRBV5-4
size: .
J: TRBJ1-1
D: TRBD1
DNA: TGTGCCAGCAGCTTGGCCCCGGGCCCAGGGGGTGGGACTGAAGCTTTCTTT
CDR3: CASSLAPGPGGGTEAFF

V: TRBV7-2
size: .
J: TRBJ1-1
D: TRBD1
DNA: TGTGCCAGCAGCGTAACAGGGGGCAGCAACACTGAAGCTTTCTTT
CDR3: CASSVTGGSNTEAFF

V: TRBV6-4
size: .
J: TRBJ1-6
D: .
DNA: TGTGCCAGCAGTGACTCGCCAGGGGTTGATTCACCCCTCCACTTT
CDR3: CASSDSPGVDSPLHF

V: TRBV28
size: .
J: TRBJ2-7
D: TRBD2
DNA: TGTGCCAGCACCCCCCCGGGGGGGGTGGACTACGAGCAGTACTTC
CDR3: CASTPPGGVDYEQYF

V: TRBV19
size: .
J: TRBJ1-5
D: .
DNA: TGTGCCAGTAGTAACAGCAGGGAAGGCCAGCCCCAGCATTTT
CDR3: CASSNSREGQPQHF

V: TRBV25-1
size: .
J: TRBJ1-2
D: .
DNA: TGTGCCAGCAGTCCTCATGGCTACACCTTC
CDR3: CASSPHGYTF

V: TRBV29-1
size: once
J: TRBJ2-3
D: TRBD2
DNA: TGCAGCGTCCGGGACTACTTCACAGATACGCAGTATTTT
CDR3: CSVRDYFTDTQYF

V: TRBV7-2
size: .
J: TRBJ2-2
D: .
DNA: TGTGCCAGCAGCCCGACGGGGGTTGCCGGGGAGCTGTTTTTT
CDR3: CASSPTGVAGELFF

V: TRBV7-2
size: .
J: TRBJ2-7
D: .
DNA: TGTGCCAGCAGCCTCACGATCGAGGGCGACCACGAGCAGTACTTC
CDR3: CASSLTIEGDHEQYF

V: TRBV7-2
size: .
J: TRBJ1-1
D: .
DNA: TGTGCCAGCAGCTCTCGGACAATCTCATTTCTGAACACTGAAGCTTTCTTT
CDR3: CASSSRTISFLNTEAFF

V: TRBV4-2
size: .
J: TRBJ2-2
D: .
DNA: TGTGCCAGCAGCCAAGAAGGCGGGGGCAACACCGGGGAGCTGTTTTTT
CDR3: CASSQEGGGNTGELFF

V: TRBV5-8
size: .
J: TRBJ1-1
D: .
DNA: TGTGCCAGCGGGGCATTTGAAGCTTTCTTT
CDR3: CASGAFEAFF

V: TRBV9
size: once
J: TRBJ2-5
D: TRBD1
DNA: TGTGCCAGCAGCGTAGAAGGGACAGTGGAAGAGACCCAGTACTTC
CDR3: CASSVEGTVEETQYF

V: TRBV5-4
size: .
J: TRBJ2-7
D: .
DNA: TGTGCCAGCAGCTTAAGTCCACAGGACGAGCAGTACTTC
CDR3: CASSLSPQDEQYF